This T cell receptor beta chain was recovered during a study of neurological immune-mediated disorders. This clonotype has ten or more counts. The making of cDNA relied on 5'RACE with 10-nucleotide random UMIs. TCRdb ran MiXCR on the 5' RACE reads and lists one entry per CDR3 protein. In the table there are around 25,000 distinct CDR3 sequences, about an eighth of which are singletons. CDR1 and CDR2 (germline): LNHDA, SQIVND (reference sequence). The CDR3 extends over 12 amino acids. V dropped 5 bases and J dropped 14 bases, with 13 bases sitting between them. The origin of this receptor is a woman in her thirties or forties with HTLV-1-associated myelopathy (HAM/TSP). The chain is built from TRBV19 and TRBJ1-6; no clear D gene. The sample was PBMCs. For the CDR3, the DNA is TGTGCCAGTAGTCCCGGTAGTCTGGCCCTCCACTTT. This sequence encodes CASSPGSLALHF.